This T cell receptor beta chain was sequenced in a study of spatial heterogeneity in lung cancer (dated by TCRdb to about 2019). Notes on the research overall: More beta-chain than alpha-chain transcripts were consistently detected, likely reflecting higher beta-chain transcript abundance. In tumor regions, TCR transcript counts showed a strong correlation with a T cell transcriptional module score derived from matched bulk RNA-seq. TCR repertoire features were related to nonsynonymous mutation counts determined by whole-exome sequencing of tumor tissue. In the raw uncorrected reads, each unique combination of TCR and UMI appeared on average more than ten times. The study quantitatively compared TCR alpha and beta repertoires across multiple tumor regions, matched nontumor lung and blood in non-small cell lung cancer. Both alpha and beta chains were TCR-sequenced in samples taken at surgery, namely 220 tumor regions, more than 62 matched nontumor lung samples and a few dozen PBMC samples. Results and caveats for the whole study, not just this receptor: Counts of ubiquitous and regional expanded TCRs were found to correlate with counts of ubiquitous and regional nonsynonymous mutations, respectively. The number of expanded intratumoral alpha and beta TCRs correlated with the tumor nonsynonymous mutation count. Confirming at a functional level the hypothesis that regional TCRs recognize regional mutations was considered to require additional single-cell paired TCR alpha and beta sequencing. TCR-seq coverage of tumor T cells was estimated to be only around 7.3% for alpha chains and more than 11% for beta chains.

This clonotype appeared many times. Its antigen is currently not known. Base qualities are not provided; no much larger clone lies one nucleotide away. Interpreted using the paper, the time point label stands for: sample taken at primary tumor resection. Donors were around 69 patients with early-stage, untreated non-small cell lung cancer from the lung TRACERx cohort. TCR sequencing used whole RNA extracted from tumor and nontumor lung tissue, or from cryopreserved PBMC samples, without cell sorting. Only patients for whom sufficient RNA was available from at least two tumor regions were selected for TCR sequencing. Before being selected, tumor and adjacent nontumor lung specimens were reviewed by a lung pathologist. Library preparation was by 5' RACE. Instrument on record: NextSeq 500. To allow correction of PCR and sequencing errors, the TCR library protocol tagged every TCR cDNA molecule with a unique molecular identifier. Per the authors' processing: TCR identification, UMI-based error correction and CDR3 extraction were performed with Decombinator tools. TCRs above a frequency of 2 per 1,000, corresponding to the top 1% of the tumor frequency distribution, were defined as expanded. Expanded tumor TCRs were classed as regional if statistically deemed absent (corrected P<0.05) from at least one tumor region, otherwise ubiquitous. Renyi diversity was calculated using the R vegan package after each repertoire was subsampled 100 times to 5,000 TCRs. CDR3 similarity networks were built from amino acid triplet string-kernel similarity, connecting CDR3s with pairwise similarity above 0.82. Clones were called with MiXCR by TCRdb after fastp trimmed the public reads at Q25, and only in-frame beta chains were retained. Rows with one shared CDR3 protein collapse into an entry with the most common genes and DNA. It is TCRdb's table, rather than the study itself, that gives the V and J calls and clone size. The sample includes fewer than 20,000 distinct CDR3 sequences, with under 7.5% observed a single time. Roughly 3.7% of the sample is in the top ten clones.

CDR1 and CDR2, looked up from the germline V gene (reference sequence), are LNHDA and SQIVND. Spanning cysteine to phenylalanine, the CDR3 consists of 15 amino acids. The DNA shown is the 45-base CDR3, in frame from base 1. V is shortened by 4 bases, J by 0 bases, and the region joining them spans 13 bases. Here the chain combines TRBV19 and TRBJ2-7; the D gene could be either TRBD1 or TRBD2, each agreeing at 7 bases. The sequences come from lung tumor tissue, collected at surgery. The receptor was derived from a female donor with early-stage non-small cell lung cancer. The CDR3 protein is CASSKRDSFSYEQYF. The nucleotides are TGTGCCAGTAGTAAGCGGGACAGCTTCTCCTACGAGCAGTACTTC.